This TCR beta chain was identified in a study of control samples from healthy donors and cancer patients. Assay: immunoSEQ multiplex PCR; the TCRdb copy retains only in-frame clones and omits some. The table shows about 160,000 clones, with around 94% occurring only once. Between the trimmed V and J ends, which lost 3 bases and 0 bases, there was a span of 10 bases. The CDR3 runs 15 residues. Germline lookup yields CDR1 KGHSH and CDR2 LQKENI. Concerning this clone itself: The sample contains more than one DNA sequence encoding this CDR3.

The sequenced material came from PBMCs. This chain links TRBV18 with TRBJ2-3, with D possibly matching TRBD2 (6 bases). The TCR originated in a man aged 55 to 69 with colorectal cancer. The CDR3 DNA reads TGTGCCAGCTCACCTTTAGGGACTAGCACAGATACGCAGTATTTT. It encodes CASSPLGTSTDTQYF.